Listed below are T cell receptor beta chains from one sample, sequenced in a study of cytomegalovirus exposure and HLA in healthy donors. Clones were read by immunoSEQ multiplex PCR, and TCRdb kept only the in-frame ones, dropping some. The table lists fewer than 50,000 clones, about 60% of them singletons. The sample comprised PBMCs. The receptors stem from a man in his sixties in good health and CMV-seropositive. The conserved cysteine and the conserved F or W are not part of the CDR3 here. The order of the fields is clone size, V gene, J gene, CDR3 protein. Clone sizes are given selectively: once, few, many, or a class where the clone is expanded.

>.|TRBV19|TRBJ2-1
ASSLGQGDNEQF
>.|TRBV7-2|TRBJ2-7
ASLETLAGIDEQY
>.|TRBV7-2|TRBJ2-3
ASSRRPSGSSDTQY
>once|TRBV19|TRBJ1-2
ASSIDPTTGGAYGYT
>.|TRBV5-8|.
ASSLGGLAVYEQY
>.|TRBV5-1|TRBJ2-3
ASRRTGQNTDTQY
>.|TRBV6-1|TRBJ2-5
ASTPGSGAQETQY
>.|TRBV11-2|TRBJ1-1
ASSSQARRLNTEAF
>.|TRBV15|TRBJ2-7
ATSRDGRALNEQY
>few|TRBV28|TRBJ2-1
ASSPSPGVSDEQF
>.|TRBV6-6|TRBJ2-5
ASSPIIAGDPGSY
>.|TRBV27|TRBJ1-4
ASSPNPIPEEKLF
>.|TRBV27|TRBJ2-1
ASSLWDRDFDEQF
>.|TRBV5-4|TRBJ2-7
ASSLWTASYEQY
>.|TRBV15|TRBJ2-1
ATSRIGGGNNEQF
>.|TRBV6-1|TRBJ1-5
ASSKGEGWNQPQH
>.|TRBV5-6|TRBJ2-1
ASSLDILRYNEQF
>few|TRBV6-7|TRBJ1-5
ASSYTRSQRNQPQH
>.|TRBV7-9|TRBJ1-1
ASSLGSTGGTEAF
>few|TRBV14|TRBJ2-1
ASSATEPSRPSSYNEQF
>.|TRBV11-2|TRBJ1-1
ASSRLLGNTEAF
>few|TRBV19|TRBJ2-1
ASSIPLQGRLTEQF
>.|TRBV19|TRBJ1-4
ASSMGAHEKLF
>few|TRBV11-2|TRBJ1-2
ASSSSTGVNYGYT
>.|TRBV27|TRBJ2-7
ASSLMGGRVQY
>.|TRBV5-1|TRBJ1-6
ASSLGAGALFGNSPLH
>.|TRBV10-1|TRBJ2-3
ASSDGSGRAGGEDTQY
>few|TRBV19|TRBJ1-5
ASKLRGNQPQH
>few|TRBV28|TRBJ2-1
ASIAGGSYNEQF
>.|TRBV28|TRBJ1-1
ASSPRVGGEGNTEAF
>.|TRBV7-9|TRBJ2-5
ASSLNREETQY
>.|TRBV30|TRBJ1-1
AWKGDRGHTEAF
>.|TRBV27|TRBJ1-2
ASSPQTSRGAYGYT
>.|TRBV6-1|TRBJ2-3
ASSVAGRGDTQY
>.|TRBV4-3|TRBJ2-2
ASSQERDGELF
>.|TRBV6-1|TRBJ2-7
ASSERVAGGYEQY
>.|TRBV2|TRBJ2-5
ASSPRETQY
>.|TRBV16|TRBJ1-1
ASSQLTDKAF
>.|TRBV29-1|TRBJ2-3
SVEASGGTDTQY
>.|TRBV7-2|TRBJ2-2
ASSLQGPPGELF
>few|TRBV9|TRBJ2-7
ASSVDVAEYEQY
>.|TRBV6-5|TRBJ1-3
ASSSEGSGNTIY
>.|TRBV4-3|TRBJ2-5
ASSQSGREETQY
>.|TRBV7-6|TRBJ2-1
ASSIQGGSYPNEQF
>.|TRBV7-2|TRBJ2-5
ASSSGTSGSEETQY
>.|TRBV5-1|TRBJ2-1
ASSLGSTGGSNEQF
>.|TRBV7-6|TRBJ2-5
ASSPTGQPGTQY
>.|TRBV28|TRBJ2-3
ASSPHAVAMPDTQY
>.|TRBV28|TRBJ1-2
ASSLRTDSST
>.|TRBV4-3|TRBJ1-4
ASSQERGANEKLF
>.|TRBV4-3|TRBJ2-7
ASSQETGYEQY
>few|TRBV4-3|TRBJ2-1
ASSQDLAGGSHNEQF